This note documents a single T cell receptor (beta chain) sequence. Its antigen remains unknown. V lost 3 bases and J lost 5, with 10 bases in between. Germline V CDR1 and CDR2: DFQATT, SNEGSKA (reference sequence). The CDR3 consists of 12 residues. This sample was taken from a study of Graves' ophthalmopathy and Graves' hyperthyroidism. If patients had other autoimmune diseases, uncontrolled infections, pregnancy or lactation, they were excluded. Clinicians made diagnoses from clinical symptoms, serum thyroxine, TRAb, thyroid ultrasound and orbital computed tomography. Study-wide findings and caveats: Also, most clonotypes expanded in the thyroid above 0.001 frequency appeared in blood. Sensitivity of about 90% and specificity of less than 82% were achieved when a 13-signature model separated ophthalmopathy from stable hyperthyroidism.

The authors amplified TCR beta CDR3 regions from RNA transcripts. The authors performed first-round RT-PCR with HTBI primers and then a second-round multiplex PCR. TCRdb independently ran MiXCR on the multiplex PCR reads; one entry per CDR3 protein. Of about 740,000 distinct CDR3 sequences in the sample, 40% were seen once. J is TRBJ1-2 and V is TRBV20-1; D is uncertain. This receptor was identified in an adult man with Graves' ophthalmopathy. Input material: peripheral blood. In nucleotides, the CDR3 is TGCAGTGCTAGCCGCGAGGCTTATGGCTACACCTTC. Protein product: CSASREAYGYTF.